Below are 18 T cell receptor beta chains sequenced from a single sample in a study of shared clonotypes between healthy human individuals. Assay used: immunoSEQ multiplex PCR; TCRdb lists only in-frame clones, some missing. The sample lists about 490,000 clones, around four fifths occurring once. The sample taken for sequencing was PBMCs. Source of these receptors: a middle-aged woman in good health. Some clones in this sample may be carry-over from other donors' samples.

CDR3: CASSHDGRAWGYTF. The CDR3 coding sequence is TGTGCCAGCAGCCACGATGGCAGGGCTTGGGGCTACACCTTC. The genes are TRBV7-9 and TRBJ1-2; D is possibly TRBD1 (5 bases). CDR3 length equals 14 residues. Per the germline V gene, CDR1 is SEHNR and CDR2 is FQNEAQ (reference sequence). Trimming stripped 5 bases from V and 8 bases from J, with 18 bases between. Combining the CDR3 with reference TRBV7-9 and TRBJ1-2 gives the whole variable domain DTGVSQNPRHKITKRGQNVTFRCDPISEHNRLYWYRQTLGQGPEFLTYFQNEAQLEKSRLLSDRFSAERPKGSFSTLEIQRTEQGDSAMYLCASSHDGRAWGYTFGSGTRLTVV.

This rearrangement joins TRBV28 to TRBJ2-5; weak D call: TRBD2 (6 bases). The CDR3 runs to 15 residues. In germline, CDR1 is MDHEN, CDR2 SYDVKM. Trimming cost V 3 bases and J 1 base, with 12 bases left between them. The CDR3 nucleotides read TGTGCCAGCAGTTTCCAGCGCGGGATCCAAGAGACCCAGTACTTC. This sequence encodes CASSFQRGIQETQYF.

This clone was counted only a few times. The genes are TRBV7-2 and TRBJ1-5, with D unresolved. Germline V lookup: CDR1 SGHTA, CDR2 FQGNSA. V lost 2 bases and J 8 bases, leaving 19 bases between the germline ends. The CDR3 contains 16 residues. The CDR3 coding sequence is TGTGCCAGCAGCTTATTAGGTGGGTCCCGCGGTGAGCCCCAGCATTTT. Translated: CASSLLGGSRGEPQHF.

This clone was observed a single time. The chain couples TRBV27 to TRBJ2-7, with 8 bases that match TRBD1. The CDR3 spans 14 residues. Germline-derived CDR1 and CDR2 are MNHEY and SMNVEV (reference sequence). The J segment lost 9 bases and the V segment lost 4 bases, leaving 11 bases of the junction unmatched. As DNA, the CDR3 is TGTGCCAGCAGTTCTTCCCAGGGGGCCCTCGGGCAGTACTTC. Protein: CASSSSQGALGQYF.

This clone was seen a single time. The chain carries TRBV7-3 and TRBJ2-4; weak D call: TRBD2 (6 bases). The CDR3 is 11 amino acids. Per germline, CDR1 SGHTA and CDR2 FQGTGA. Trimming left V 5 bases short and J 9 bases short, with 8 bases between. The CDR3 DNA reads as TGTGCCAGCAGCGACGGGAGCATTCAGTACTTC. Its protein is CASSDGSIQYF.

Of note for this clone: In the same sample, other DNA sequences code for this CDR3. The rearrangement uses TRBV18 and TRBJ2-7, with D possibly TRBD1 on 5 matching bases. Germline V gene data show CDR1 as KGHSH and CDR2 as LQKENI. V was trimmed by 3 bases and J by 0 bases, leaving 9 bases between them. CDR3 size: 14 residues. This CDR3 is CASSPRTSSYEQYF. CDR3 in DNA: TGTGCCAGCTCACCCCGGACAAGCTCCTACGAGCAGTACTTC.

V usage is TRBV5-1 and J usage is TRBJ2-3; D gene ambiguous. The CDR3 is 14 residues long. Between the trimmed V and J ends, which lost 0 bases and 2 bases, there was a span of 7 bases. Germline loops: CDR1 SGHRS, CDR2 YFSETQ. In DNA, the CDR3 is TGCGCCAGCAGCTTGGAGGCTAACACAGATACGCAGTATTTT. Translated: CASSLEANTDTQYF.

Many counts were recorded for this clone. The same CDR3 can be traced to other DNA sequences in this sample. The J gene is TRBJ2-7, the V gene TRBV11-3; TRBD1 aligns across 8 bases. Looked up from germline, CDR1 is SGHNT and CDR2 is YENEEA. This CDR3 contains 14 residues. V trimming: 3 bases; J trimming: 1 base; junction bases outside the gene matches: 2. The CDR3 DNA sequence: TGTGCCAGCAGCTTGGGGGACAGGTCCTACGAGCAGTACTTC. It is translated as CASSLGDRSYEQYF.

The chain employs TRBV2 and TRBJ2-7; 7 nucleotides align to TRBD2. From germline, CDR1 is SNHLY and CDR2 FYNNEI. CDR3 length: 12 residues. V lost 11 bases and J lost 4; bases outside the gene matches: 8. The CDR3 is CAVSGIGYEQYF. The CDR3, as DNA: TGTGCCGTCAGCGGGATCGGTTACGAGCAGTACTTC.

The chain uses TRBV29-1 and TRBJ2-5; a weak D match, TRBD1 (5 bases). Near its end, the DNA agrees better with TRBJ2-7, so the J call may be wrong. The CDR3 extends over 11 amino acids. From germline, CDR1 is SQVTM and CDR2 ANQGSEA. The DNA of the CDR3 is TGCAGCGTTGGAGACAGCTACGAGCAGTACTTC. It translates to CSVGDSYEQYF.

The gene calls are TRBV6-1 and TRBJ1-6; no clear D gene. Germline V lookup: CDR1 MNHNS, CDR2 SASEGT. Deletions cut 6 bases from V and 13 bases from J, with 16 bases between. The CDR3 has 13 amino acids. The CDR3 DNA reads TGTGCCAGCAGCTTTTCGAGTGGTTCGCCCCTCCACTTT. It is translated as CASSFSSGSPLHF.

The chain recombines TRBV27 with TRBJ2-3; no reliable D call. The germline V gene has CDR1 MNHEY and CDR2 SMNVEV (reference sequence). The CDR3 is 12 residues long. V lost 3 bases and J lost 7, with 8 bases in between. The DNA for the CDR3 is TGTGCCAGCAGTTTTTTTGGAAATACGCAGTATTTT. This translates into CASSFFGNTQYF.

Comments on this clone: One end of the junction is discordant with germline, which a read error may explain. The chain combines TRBV5-1 with TRBJ1-1, with D perhaps TRBD1 (5 bases). The CDR3 runs 14 residues. The germline gives CDR1 SGHRS, CDR2 YFSETQ. CDR3: CASSRAPITGREHF. CDR3 coding DNA: TGCGCCAGCTCGAGGGCCCCTATAACGGGACGAGAACACTTT.

V is TRBV7-2 and J is TRBJ2-5; D may be TRBD1 or TRBD2 (6 bases each). The CDR3 is made up of 13 amino acids. Per the germline V gene, CDR1 is SGHTA and CDR2 is FQGNSA. Trimming shortened V by 6 bases and J by 4 bases, and 12 bases separated the two germline ends. CDR3 DNA sequence: TGTGCCAGCAGAAGGGGGGTTAGAGAGACCCAGTACTTC. This encodes CASRRGVRETQYF.

The rearrangement links TRBV9 to TRBJ2-1, with 9 bases matching TRBD2. CDR1 and CDR2 from the germline V gene are SGDLS and YYNGEE. The CDR3 consists of 17 residues. J was trimmed by 9 bases and V by 0 bases; bases with no gene match: 13. The CDR3 coding sequence is TGTGCCAGCAGCGTAGGGGTTAGCGGGAGTGGTGGCGGTGAGCAGTTCTTC. It yields the protein CASSVGVSGSGGGEQFF.

The V call is TRBV5-4, the J call TRBJ2-2; D possibly uses TRBD1 or TRBD2 (6 bases each). CDR1 and CDR2 (germline): SGHNT, YYREEE (reference sequence). The CDR3 is 17 residues long. The V gene lost 4 bases and the J gene lost 4 bases, with 20 bases spanning the gap. The CDR3 sequence: CASSPGAIRGGTGELFF. The CDR3 DNA follows: TGTGCCAGCAGCCCGGGGGCTATTCGAGGGGGCACCGGGGAGCTGTTTTTT.

Turning to this clone: A single base separates this from a much larger clone, so it may be a read error. The CDR3 region has the DNA TGTGCCAGCAGTCTCATTAACAGGGGTGTAGCTTTCTTT. Its protein product is CASSLINRGVAFF. The V call is TRBV28, the J call TRBJ1-1, with TRBD1 matching 7 bases. Germline V gene lookup returns CDR1 MDHEN and CDR2 SYDVKM. This CDR3 is 13 amino acids long. With V trimmed by 5 bases and J by 10 bases, 10 bases remained unmatched. Full variable domain (outside the CDR3, taken from reference TRBV28 and TRBJ1-1): DVKVTQSSRYLVKRTGEKVFLECVQDMDHENMFWYRQDPGLGLRLIYFSYDVKMKEKGDIPEGYSVSREKKERFSLILESASTNQTSMYLCASSLINRGVAFFGQGTRLTVV.

CDR3: CAISESRGREYEQYF. CDR3 sequence (DNA): TGTGCCATCAGTGAGTCTAGGGGGCGAGAGTACGAGCAGTACTTC. The chain uses TRBV10-3 and TRBJ2-7; 7 nucleotides line up with TRBD1. Germline V CDR1 and CDR2: ENHRY, SYGVKD. The CDR3 runs to 15 residues. Germline trimming cut 0 bases from V and 4 bases from J; bases unmatched to any gene: 6.